This T cell receptor beta chain originates from a study of T-cell memory formation after mild COVID-19. Findings of the study overall: The finding that pre-infection memory included some responding clones suggested that cross-reactive memory joined.

TCRdb independently ran MiXCR on the 5' RACE reads; one entry per CDR3 protein. Of about 190,000 distinct CDR3 sequences listed, roughly 10% were seen once; the top ten hold 2.5% to 3.5%. On this clonotype: Its antigen remains unknown.

Sequencing was done on a sample of PBMCs or a T cell subset sorted from them (not recorded which). The sequence was obtained from a man aged 18 to 29 who had mild COVID-19 (a few samples of this study predate the infection). Cell type and time point are not known.

The CDR3 DNA follows: TGTGCTAGTGGTCCGACAGCGGGTCAGCCCCAGCATTTT. Protein: CASGPTAGQPQHF. The chain recombines TRBV12-5 with TRBJ1-5, with D perhaps matching TRBD1 (5 bases). V was trimmed by 5 bases and J by 6 bases, leaving 11 bases between them. The germline V gene encodes CDR1 LGHNT and CDR2 FRNRAP. The length of the CDR3 is 13 residues.